Sequencing of this T cell receptor (beta chain) was carried out in a study of T cell repertoires in ileal Crohn's disease. Study-wide context: Median disease duration was roughly 7.9 years; 35% smoked at surgery. Study conclusions and caveats: Within the first postoperative year, endoscopy came at median roughly 7.3 months. Active smokers at surgery had more clonal expansions than non-smokers.

The time point: neoterminal ileum biopsy at postoperative endoscopy, about 6 months after surgery. The CDR3 is 15 residues long. CDR1 and CDR2 (germline): SQVTM, ANQGSEA. The ends were cut back, 1 base at V and 1 base at J, with 13 bases in the middle. With regard to this clone: Its antigen is not known.

Assay used: immunoSEQ multiplex PCR; TCRdb lists only in-frame clones, some missing. The sample lists tens of thousands of clones, less than 90% occurring once. The genes are TRBV29-1 and TRBJ1-1, with TRBD1 as a possible D gene (6 bases). This sequence originates from an adult with Crohn's disease. The source material was ileal tissue. The CDR3: CSVEARGGQNTEAFF. As DNA, the CDR3 is TGCAGCGTTGAAGCCCGAGGGGGACAGAACACTGAAGCTTTCTTT.